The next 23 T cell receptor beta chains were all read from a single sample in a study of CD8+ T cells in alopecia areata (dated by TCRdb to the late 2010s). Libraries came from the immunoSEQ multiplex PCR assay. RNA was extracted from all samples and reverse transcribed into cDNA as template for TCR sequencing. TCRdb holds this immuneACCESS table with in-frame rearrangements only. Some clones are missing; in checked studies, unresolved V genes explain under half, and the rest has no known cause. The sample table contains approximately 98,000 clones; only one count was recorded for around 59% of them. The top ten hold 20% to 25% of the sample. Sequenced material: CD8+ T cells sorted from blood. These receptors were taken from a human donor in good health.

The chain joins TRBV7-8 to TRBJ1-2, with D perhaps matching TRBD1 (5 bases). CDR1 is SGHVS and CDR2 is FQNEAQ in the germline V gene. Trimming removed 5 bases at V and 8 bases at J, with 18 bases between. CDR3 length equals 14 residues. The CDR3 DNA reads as TGTGCCAGCAGCCCGGGACCGCCGGGAGAGGGCTACACCTTC. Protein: CASSPGPPGEGYTF.

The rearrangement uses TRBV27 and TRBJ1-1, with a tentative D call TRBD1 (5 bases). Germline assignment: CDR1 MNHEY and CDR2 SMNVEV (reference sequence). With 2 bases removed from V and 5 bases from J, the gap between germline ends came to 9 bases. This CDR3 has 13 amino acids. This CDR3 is CASSLGGTTEAFF. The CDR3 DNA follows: TGTGCCAGCAGTTTAGGGGGAACGACTGAAGCTTTCTTT.

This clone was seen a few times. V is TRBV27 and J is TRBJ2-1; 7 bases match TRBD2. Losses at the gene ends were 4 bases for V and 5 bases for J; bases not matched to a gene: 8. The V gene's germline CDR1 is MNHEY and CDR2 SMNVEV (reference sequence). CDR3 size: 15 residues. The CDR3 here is CASSYPSSGHNEQFF. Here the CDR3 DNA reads TGTGCCAGCAGTTATCCGTCTAGCGGCCACAATGAGCAGTTCTTC.

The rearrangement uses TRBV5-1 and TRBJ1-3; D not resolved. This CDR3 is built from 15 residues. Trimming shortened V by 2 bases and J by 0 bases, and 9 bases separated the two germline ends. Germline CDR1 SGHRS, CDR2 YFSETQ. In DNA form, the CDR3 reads TGCGCCAGCAGCTTAGGCCTCAGCTCTGGAAACACCATATATTTT. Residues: CASSLGLSSGNTIYF.

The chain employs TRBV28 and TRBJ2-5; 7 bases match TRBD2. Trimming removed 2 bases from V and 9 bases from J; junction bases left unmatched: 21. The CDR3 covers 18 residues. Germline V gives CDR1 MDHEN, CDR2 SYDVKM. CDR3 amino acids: CASSLGRENSGEVLAQYF. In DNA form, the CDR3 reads TGTGCCAGCAGTTTAGGTCGGGAAAACAGCGGGGAGGTGTTGGCCCAGTACTTC.

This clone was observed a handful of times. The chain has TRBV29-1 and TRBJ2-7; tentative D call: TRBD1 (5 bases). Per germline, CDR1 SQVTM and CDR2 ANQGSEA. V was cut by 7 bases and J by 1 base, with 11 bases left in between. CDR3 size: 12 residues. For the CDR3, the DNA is TGCAGCGCTTTGGACACTTCCTACGAGCAGTACTTC. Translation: CSALDTSYEQYF.

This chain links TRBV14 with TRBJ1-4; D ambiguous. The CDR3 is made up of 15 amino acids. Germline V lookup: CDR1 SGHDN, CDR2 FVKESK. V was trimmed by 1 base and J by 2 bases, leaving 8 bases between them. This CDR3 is CASSQGGYTNEKLFF. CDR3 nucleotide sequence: TGTGCCAGCAGCCAAGGGGGATACACTAATGAAAAACTGTTTTTT.

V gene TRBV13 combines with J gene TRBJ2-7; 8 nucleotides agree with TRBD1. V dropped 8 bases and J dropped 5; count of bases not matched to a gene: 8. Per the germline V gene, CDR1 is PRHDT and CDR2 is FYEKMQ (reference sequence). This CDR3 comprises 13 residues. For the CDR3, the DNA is TGTGCCAGCGGCGACAGGGGTGAACACGAGCAGTACTTC. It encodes CASGDRGEHEQYF.

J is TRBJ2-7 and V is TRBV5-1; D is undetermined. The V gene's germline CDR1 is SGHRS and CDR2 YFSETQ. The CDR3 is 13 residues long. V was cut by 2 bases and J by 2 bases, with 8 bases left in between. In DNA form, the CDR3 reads TGCGCCAGCAGCTTCCAGGCAGCCTACGAGCAGTACTTC. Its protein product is CASSFQAAYEQYF. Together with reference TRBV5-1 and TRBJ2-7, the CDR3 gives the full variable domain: KAGVTQTPRYLIKTRGQQVTLSCSPISGHRSVSWYQQTPGQGLQFLFEYFSETQRNKGNFPGRFSGRQFSNSRSEMNVSTLELGDSALYLCASSFQAAYEQYFGPGTRLTVT.

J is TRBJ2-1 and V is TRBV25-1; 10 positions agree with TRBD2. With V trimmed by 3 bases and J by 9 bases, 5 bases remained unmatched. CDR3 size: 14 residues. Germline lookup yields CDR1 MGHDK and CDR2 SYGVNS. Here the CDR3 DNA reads TGTGCCAGCAGTGAGGCCGGACTAGCGGTTGAGCAGTTCTTC. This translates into CASSEAGLAVEQFF.

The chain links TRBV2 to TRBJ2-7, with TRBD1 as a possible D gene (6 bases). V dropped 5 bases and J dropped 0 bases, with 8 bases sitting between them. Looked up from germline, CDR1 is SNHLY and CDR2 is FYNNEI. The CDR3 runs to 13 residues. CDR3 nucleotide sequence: TGTGCCAGCAGTAAGGACAGCTCCTACGAGCAGTACTTC. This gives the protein CASSKDSSYEQYF.

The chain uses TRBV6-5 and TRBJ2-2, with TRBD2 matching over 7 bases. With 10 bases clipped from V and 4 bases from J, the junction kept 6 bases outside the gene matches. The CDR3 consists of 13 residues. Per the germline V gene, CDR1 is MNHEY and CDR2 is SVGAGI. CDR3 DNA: TGTGCCACCTTAGCGGGTCTCACCGGGGAGCTGTTTTTT. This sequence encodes CATLAGLTGELFF.

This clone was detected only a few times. CDR3 nucleotide sequence: TGCAGCGCCCGGCAGGGAACTGATTACGAGCAGTACTTC. Translation: CSARQGTDYEQYF. The chain employs TRBV29-1 and TRBJ2-7; possible D gene TRBD1, 5 bases. Per germline, CDR1 SQVTM and CDR2 ANQGSEA. This CDR3 comprises 13 residues. V was shortened by 7 bases and J by 4 bases, with 17 bases between the two germline ends.

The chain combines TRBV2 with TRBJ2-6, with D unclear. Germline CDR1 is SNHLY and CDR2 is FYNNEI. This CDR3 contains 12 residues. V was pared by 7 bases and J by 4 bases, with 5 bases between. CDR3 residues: CASTGGANVLTF. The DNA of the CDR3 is TGTGCCAGCACTGGGGGGGCCAACGTCCTGACTTTC.

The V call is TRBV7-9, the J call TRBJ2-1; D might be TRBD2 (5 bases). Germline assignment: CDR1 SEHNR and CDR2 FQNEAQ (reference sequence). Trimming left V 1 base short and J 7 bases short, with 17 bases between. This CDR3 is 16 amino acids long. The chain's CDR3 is CASSLVLRGGSNEQFF. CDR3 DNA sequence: TGTGCCAGCAGCTTAGTTCTTCGAGGCGGGTCGAATGAGCAGTTCTTC.

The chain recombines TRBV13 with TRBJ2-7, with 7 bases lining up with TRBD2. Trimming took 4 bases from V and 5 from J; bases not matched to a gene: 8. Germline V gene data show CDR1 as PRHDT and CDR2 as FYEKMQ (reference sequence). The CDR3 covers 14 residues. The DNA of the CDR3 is TGTGCCAGCAGCTCTCCCGGGGGGAACCACGAGCAGTACTTC. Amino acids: CASSSPGGNHEQYF. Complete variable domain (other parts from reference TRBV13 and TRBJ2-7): AAGVIQSPRHLIKEKRETATLKCYPIPRHDTVYWYQQGPGQDPQFLISFYEKMQSDKGSIPDRFSAQQFSDYHSELNMSSLELGDSALYFCASSSPGGNHEQYFGPGTRLTVT.

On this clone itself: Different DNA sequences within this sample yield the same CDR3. This CDR3 is CASSLAGTYEQYF. The CDR3 nucleotides are TGCGCCAGCAGCTTGGCCGGAACCTACGAGCAGTACTTC. This chain uses TRBV5-1 with TRBJ2-7; D gene unclear. CDR1 and CDR2 (germline): SGHRS, YFSETQ. V lost 0 bases and J 2 bases, leaving 6 bases between the germline ends. This CDR3 comprises 13 residues.

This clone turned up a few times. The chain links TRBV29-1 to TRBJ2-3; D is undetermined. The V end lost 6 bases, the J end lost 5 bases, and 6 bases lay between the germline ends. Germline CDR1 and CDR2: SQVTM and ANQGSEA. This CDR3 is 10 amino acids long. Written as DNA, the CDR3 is TGCAGCGTGAAGGGAGATACGCAGTATTTT. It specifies CSVKGDTQYF.

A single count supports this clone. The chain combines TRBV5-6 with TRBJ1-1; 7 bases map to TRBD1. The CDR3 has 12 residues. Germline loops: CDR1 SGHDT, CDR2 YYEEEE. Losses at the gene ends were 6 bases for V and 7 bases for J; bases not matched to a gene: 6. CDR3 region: CASKGGAIEAFF. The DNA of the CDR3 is TGTGCCAGCAAAGGGGGCGCGATTGAAGCTTTCTTT.

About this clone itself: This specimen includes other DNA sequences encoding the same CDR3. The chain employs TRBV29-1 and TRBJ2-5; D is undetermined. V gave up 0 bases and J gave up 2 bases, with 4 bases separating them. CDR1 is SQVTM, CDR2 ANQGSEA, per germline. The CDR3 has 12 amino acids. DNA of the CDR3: TGCAGCGTTGAAGAGGGTCAAGAGACCCAGTACTTC. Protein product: CSVEEGQETQYF.

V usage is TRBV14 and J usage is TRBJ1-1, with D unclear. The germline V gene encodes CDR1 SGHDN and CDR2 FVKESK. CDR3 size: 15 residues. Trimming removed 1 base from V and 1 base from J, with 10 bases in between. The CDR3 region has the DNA TGTGCCAGCAGCCAAGCCGGAGGTTCGAACACTGAAGCTTTCTTT. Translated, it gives CASSQAGGSNTEAFF.

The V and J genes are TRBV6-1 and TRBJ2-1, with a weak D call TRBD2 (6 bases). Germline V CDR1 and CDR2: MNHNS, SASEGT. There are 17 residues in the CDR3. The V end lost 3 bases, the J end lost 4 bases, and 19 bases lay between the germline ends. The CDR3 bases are TGTGCCAGCAGTGACAACCAAGGTCCGGGGGTTTACAATGAGCAGTTCTTC. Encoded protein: CASSDNQGPGVYNEQFF.

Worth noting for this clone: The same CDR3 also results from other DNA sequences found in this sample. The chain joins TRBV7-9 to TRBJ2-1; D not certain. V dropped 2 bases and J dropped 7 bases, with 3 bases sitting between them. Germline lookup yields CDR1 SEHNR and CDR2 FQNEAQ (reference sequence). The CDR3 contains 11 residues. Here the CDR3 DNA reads TGTGCCAGCAGCTTAACGAATGAGCAGTTCTTC. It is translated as CASSLTNEQFF.